Sequencing of this TCR beta chain was carried out in a study of T cell responses to AZD1222 COVID-19 vaccine. Whole-study findings and limits: Repertoires were obtained solely post-peak T cell response. Distributed over spike, vaccine-associated CD4 TCRs predominated at 160-218 and 743-854.

Clones were sequenced by immunoSEQ multiplex PCR, and TCRdb holds only the in-frame ones, with some missing. The table records about 180,000 clones, around 90% of them present only once. Per germline, CDR1 MNHEY and CDR2 SVGAGI. Trimming shortened V by 5 bases and J by 7 bases, and 9 bases separated the two germline ends. The CDR3 runs to 11 residues. In the case of this clone: What it recognizes is unknown.

The chain combines TRBV6-5 with TRBJ2-7; possibly TRBD1 for D (6 bases). The sample here was peripheral blood, taken 28 days after the second AZD1222 dose. This TCR derives from an adult who received the AZD1222 COVID-19 vaccine. CDR3 in amino acids: CASSNRVEQYF. For the CDR3, the DNA is TGTGCCAGCAGTAACAGGGTTGAGCAGTACTTC.